This paragraph covers one T cell receptor beta chain sequence. The specificity of this receptor is unknown. The record has no base qualities; no much larger clone is one base away. The CDR3, from cysteine to phenylalanine, totals 17 residues. Here the CDR3 DNA is all that survives: 51 bases in frame from base 1. Germline trimming amounts to 3 bases on V and 2 bases on J, with 5 as the count of junction bases outside the gene matches. CDR1 and CDR2 were assigned from the germline V gene as KGHSH and LQKENI. This entry is derived from a study of shared clonotypes between healthy human individuals (dated by TCRdb to the early 2020s). Regarding the research as a whole: A few men and two women, aged 18 to 49 years, made up the cohort. Different laboratories and diverse techniques were used to prepare libraries and sequence TCR repertoires, to increase sequencing depth and limit assay-specific biases. Per donor, three plates each were used for CD4 naive and CD4 memory, two for CD8 naive, and one for CD8 memory. The study deeply sequenced blood TCR repertoires of about 5 healthy adults to estimate repertoire size and the extent of clonotype sharing between individuals. Leukapheresis yielded between about 0.8 and 8.9 billion PBMCs per donor.

Overall results and qualifications from the work: When four donors were compared, the shared fraction of clonotypes was 5% to 6.5% for naive CD4, 3.5% to 4% for naive CD8, 2% to 2.5% for memory CD4, and roughly 0.4% for memory CD8. Because the study included a small number of donors, the genetic and exposure-history diversity represented was limited. Based on pairwise subsampling, the degree of clonotype sharing among donors was expected to be affected by sequencing depth. Compared with non-shared clonotypes, clonotypes shared by all four sorted-subset donors had higher generation probabilities. Sampling was restricted to blood, and TCR repertoires in tissue are likely to differ from TCR repertoires in blood. Estimated clonotype richness was generally larger for naive than for memory subsets. Rarefaction of sorted-subset datasets indicated incomplete sequencing despite the large sequencing depth.

Healthy HIV-negative adults with no recently reported acute infections or vaccinations were included as donors. Every donor was a Caucasian adult residing in Nashville, Tennessee, USA. CD4+ T cells were enriched by magnetic negative selection; naive cells were then positively selected on CD45RA, and the negative fraction formed the memory subset. Blood was obtained by leukapheresis, after which PBMCs were separated by Ficoll-Histopaque density gradient centrifugation and cryopreserved in liquid nitrogen vapor phase. Analytical flow cytometry was used to check the purity and quantity of every magnetically sorted T cell population. Each sorted fraction had its genomic DNA isolated and then quantified by UV absorbance on a Nanodrop 2000c. Using the deep immunoSEQ assay, multiplex PCR amplified TCR CDR3 regions from genomic DNA. Extracted genomic DNA from each cell subset was spread evenly across all wells of several immunoSEQ 96-well plates, with each plate serving as a replicate. Each replicate PCR for sorted subsets received around 0.2 ug genomic DNA, equal to about 30,000 T cell genomes. The purified libraries were quantified using a Qubit 3.0 fluorometer, sized with a Bioanalyzer 2100, and then quantified again using the KAPA Library Quantification kit. Each immunoSEQ 96-well plate was sequenced on its own single-read 150-cycle Illumina NextSeq 550 flow cell. As for the original processing: Because the immunoSEQ output included only junctional sequences and no quality scores, the filtering could not be the same as the filtering used for full-length reads. Sequences were annotated with PyIR, a Python wrapper for IgBLAST v1.9, and V/J genes and CDR3 were assigned using IMGT germline references. Reads with weak V/J assignments (E-value above 1e-6), missing CDR3, stop codons, out-of-frame junctions, or ambiguous translated residues were removed. V3J clonotypes were defined as sequences sharing an identical inferred V gene, J gene, and CDR3 amino acid sequence. The percentage overlap between two repertoires was calculated by dividing the number of shared unique clonotypes by the size of the smaller repertoire. Richness of each repertoire was evaluated using RTK rarefaction, the Chao1 estimator, and Recon v2.1 estimates of unobserved clonotypes. For all TCRbeta clonotypes obtained by the gDNA method from a handful of donors, generation probabilities were computed with OLGA. TCRdb's version of the immuneACCESS table is confined to in-frame rearrangements and falls short of the full clone set. An unresolved V gene accounts for under half of the shortfall where checked; the remainder is of unknown origin. V and J calls and clone size are copied from that table; D and trimming were computed from the DNA. This sample gives approximately 2.5 million clones in total; 80% to 95% of them show up just once. More than 0.35% of the sample is held by the ten biggest clonotypes.

The V and J segments used are TRBV18 and TRBJ1-4; 11 bases in the middle match TRBD1. The TCR sequence derives from a man between 18 and 29 years old in good health. Some clones in this sample may be carry-over from other donors' samples. The sequenced material came from naive CD4+ T cells from PBMCs. The meaning of the sample's cell subset or site label: CD45RA+ positively selected. The sequenced DNA: TGTGCCAGCTCACCCGGACAGGGGGCTCTGACTAATGAAAAACTGTTTTTT. Translated, it gives CASSPGQGALTNEKLFF.